There are many counts of the clone carrying this T cell receptor beta chain. From the 5' RACE reads, TCRdb called clonotypes with MiXCR, one entry per CDR3 protein. The sample carries some 60,000 distinct CDR3 sequences, approximately 11% recorded once. V shed 5 bases and J 8 bases; nucleotides not matched to a gene: 5. Looked up from germline, CDR1 is DFQATT and CDR2 is SNEGSKA (reference sequence). This CDR3 spans 11 amino acids. The time point is: longitudinal time-point 1 (baseline). The unsorted libraries were generated from a total of 2 million PBMCs, which had been stored in RNAlater at -80 C. The sample originates from a study of neurological immune-mediated disorders.

The rearrangement links TRBV20-1 to TRBJ1-1, with 7 positions matching TRBD1. This receptor was taken from a male donor with HTLV-1-associated myelopathy (HAM/TSP). Specimen: PBMCs. CDR3 region: CSALRQGEAFF. CDR3 coding DNA: TGCAGTGCTTTAAGACAGGGCGAAGCTTTCTTT.